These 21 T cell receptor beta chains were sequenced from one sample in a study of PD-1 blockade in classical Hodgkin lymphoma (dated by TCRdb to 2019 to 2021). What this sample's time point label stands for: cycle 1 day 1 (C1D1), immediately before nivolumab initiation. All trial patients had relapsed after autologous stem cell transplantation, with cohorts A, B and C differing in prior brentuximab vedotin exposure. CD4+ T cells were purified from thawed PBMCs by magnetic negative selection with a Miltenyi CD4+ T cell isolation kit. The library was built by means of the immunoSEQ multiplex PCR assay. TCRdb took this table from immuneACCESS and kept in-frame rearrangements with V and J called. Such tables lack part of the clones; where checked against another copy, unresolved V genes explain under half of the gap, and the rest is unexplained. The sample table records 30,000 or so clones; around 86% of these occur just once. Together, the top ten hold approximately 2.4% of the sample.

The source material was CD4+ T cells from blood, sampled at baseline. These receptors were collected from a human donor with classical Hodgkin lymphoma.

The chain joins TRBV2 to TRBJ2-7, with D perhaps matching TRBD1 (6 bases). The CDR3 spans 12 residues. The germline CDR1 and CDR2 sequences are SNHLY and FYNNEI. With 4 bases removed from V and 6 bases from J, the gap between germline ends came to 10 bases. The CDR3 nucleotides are TGTGCCAGCAGTGCAAGGGGGAGCGAGCAGTACTTC. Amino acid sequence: CASSARGSEQYF.

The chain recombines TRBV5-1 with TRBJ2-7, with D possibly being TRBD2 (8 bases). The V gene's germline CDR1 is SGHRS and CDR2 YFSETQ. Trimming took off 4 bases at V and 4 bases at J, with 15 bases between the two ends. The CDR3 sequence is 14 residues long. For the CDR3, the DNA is TGCGCCAGCAGCCGGGAGGGACAGTCATACGAGCAGTACTTC. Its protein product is CASSREGQSYEQYF.

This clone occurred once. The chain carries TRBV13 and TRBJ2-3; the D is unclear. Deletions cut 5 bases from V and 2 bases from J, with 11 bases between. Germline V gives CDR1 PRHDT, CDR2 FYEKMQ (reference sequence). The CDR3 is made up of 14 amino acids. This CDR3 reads CASSHALDTDTQYF. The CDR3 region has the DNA TGTGCCAGCAGCCACGCGCTAGACACAGATACGCAGTATTTT.

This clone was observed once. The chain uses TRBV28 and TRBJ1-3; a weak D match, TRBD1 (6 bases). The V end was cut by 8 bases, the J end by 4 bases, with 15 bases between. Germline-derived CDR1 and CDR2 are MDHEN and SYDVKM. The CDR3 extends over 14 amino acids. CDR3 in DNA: TGTGCCAGCGTGCAGGGGAACTCGGGAAACACCATATATTTT. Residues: CASVQGNSGNTIYF.

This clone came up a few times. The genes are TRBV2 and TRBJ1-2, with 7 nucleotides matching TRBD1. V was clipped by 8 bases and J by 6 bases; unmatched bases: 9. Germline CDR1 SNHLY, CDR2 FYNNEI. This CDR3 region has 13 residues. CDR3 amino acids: CASRDREWDGYTF. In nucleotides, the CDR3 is TGTGCCAGCCGAGACAGGGAGTGGGATGGCTACACCTTC.

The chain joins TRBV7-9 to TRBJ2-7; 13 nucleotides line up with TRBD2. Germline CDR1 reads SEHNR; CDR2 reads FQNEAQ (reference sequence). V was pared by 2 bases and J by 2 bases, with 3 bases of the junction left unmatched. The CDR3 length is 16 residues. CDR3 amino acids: CASSLSGLAGPYEQYF. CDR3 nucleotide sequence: TGTGCCAGCAGCTTATCGGGACTAGCGGGACCCTACGAGCAGTACTTC.

CDR3 sequence reads: CASSKRVSGDTQYF. The CDR3 DNA reads as TGTGCCAGTAGTAAGAGGGTTAGCGGCGATACGCAGTATTTT. V gene TRBV19 combines with J gene TRBJ2-3; the D gene is possibly TRBD2 (6 bases). This CDR3 spans 14 amino acids. V shed 4 bases and J shed 6 bases, with 14 bases lying between them. Looked up from germline, CDR1 is LNHDA and CDR2 is SQIVND (reference sequence).

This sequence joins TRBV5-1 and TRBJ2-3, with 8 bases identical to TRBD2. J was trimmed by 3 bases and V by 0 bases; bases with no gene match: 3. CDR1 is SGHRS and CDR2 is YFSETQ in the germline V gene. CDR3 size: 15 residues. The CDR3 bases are TGCGCCAGCAGCTTGGCCGGGACTAGGACAGATACGCAGTATTTT. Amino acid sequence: CASSLAGTRTDTQYF. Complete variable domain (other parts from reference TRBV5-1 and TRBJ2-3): KAGVTQTPRYLIKTRGQQVTLSCSPISGHRSVSWYQQTPGQGLQFLFEYFSETQRNKGNFPGRFSGRQFSNSRSEMNVSTLELGDSALYLCASSLAGTRTDTQYFGPGTRLTVL.

The DNA for the CDR3 is TGTGCCAGCAGCATAAAAGATAATGGTGAGCAGTTCTTC. It translates to CASSIKDNGEQFF. This chain joins TRBV11-3 and TRBJ2-1; unclear D gene. Germline loops: CDR1 SGHNT, CDR2 YENEEA. Trimming left V 5 bases short and J 9 bases short, with 14 bases between. The CDR3 totals 13 residues. The full variable domain, completed using reference TRBV11-3 and TRBJ2-1, is EAGVVQSPRYKIIEKKQPVAFWCNPISGHNTLYWYLQNLGQGPELLIRYENEEAVDDSQLPKDRFSAERLKGVDSTLKIQPAELGDSAVYLCASSIKDNGEQFFGPGTRLTVL.

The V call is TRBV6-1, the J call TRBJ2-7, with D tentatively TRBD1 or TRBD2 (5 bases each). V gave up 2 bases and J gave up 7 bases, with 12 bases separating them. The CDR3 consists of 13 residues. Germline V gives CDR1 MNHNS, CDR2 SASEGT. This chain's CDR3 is CASSETREREQYF. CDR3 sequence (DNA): TGTGCCAGCAGTGAAACCAGGGAGAGGGAGCAGTACTTC.

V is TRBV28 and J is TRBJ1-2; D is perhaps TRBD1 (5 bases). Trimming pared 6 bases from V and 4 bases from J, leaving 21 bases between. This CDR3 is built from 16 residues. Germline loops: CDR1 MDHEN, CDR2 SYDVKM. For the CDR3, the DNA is TGTGCCAGCAGCATTTTGGGGCGACAAGGGGCCTATGGCTACACCTTC. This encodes CASSILGRQGAYGYTF.

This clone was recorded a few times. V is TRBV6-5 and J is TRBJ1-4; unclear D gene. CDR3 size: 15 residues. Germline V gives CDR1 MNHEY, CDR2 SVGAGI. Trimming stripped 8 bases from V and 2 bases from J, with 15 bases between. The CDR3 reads CASRTMGATNEKLFF. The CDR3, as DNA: TGTGCCAGCCGGACGATGGGAGCGACTAATGAAAAACTGTTTTTT.

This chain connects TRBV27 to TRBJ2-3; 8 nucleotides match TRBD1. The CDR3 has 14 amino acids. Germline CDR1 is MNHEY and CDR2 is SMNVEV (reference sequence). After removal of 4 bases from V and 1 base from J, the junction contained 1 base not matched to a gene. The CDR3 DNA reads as TGTGCCAGCAGTTGGGGACAGGGCACAGATACGCAGTATTTT. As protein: CASSWGQGTDTQYF.

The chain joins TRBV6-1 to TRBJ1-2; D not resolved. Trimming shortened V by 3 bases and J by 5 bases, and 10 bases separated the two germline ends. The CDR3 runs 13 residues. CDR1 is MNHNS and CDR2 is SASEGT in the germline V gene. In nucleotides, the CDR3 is TGTGCCAGCAGTGAGCGGCAGGATTATGGCTACACCTTC. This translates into CASSERQDYGYTF.

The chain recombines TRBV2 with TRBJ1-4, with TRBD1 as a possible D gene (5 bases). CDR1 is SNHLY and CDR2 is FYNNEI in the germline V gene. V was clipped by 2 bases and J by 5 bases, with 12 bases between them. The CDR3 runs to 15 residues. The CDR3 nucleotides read TGTGCCAGCAGTGAACGCAGGGCCCGCAATGAAAAACTGTTTTTT. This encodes CASSERRARNEKLFF. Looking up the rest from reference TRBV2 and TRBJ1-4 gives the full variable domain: EPEVTQTPSHQVTQMGQEVILRCVPISNHLYFYWYRQILGQKVEFLVSFYNNEISEKSEIFDDQFSVERPDGSNFTLKIRSTKLEDSAMYFCASSERRARNEKLFFGSGTQLSVL.

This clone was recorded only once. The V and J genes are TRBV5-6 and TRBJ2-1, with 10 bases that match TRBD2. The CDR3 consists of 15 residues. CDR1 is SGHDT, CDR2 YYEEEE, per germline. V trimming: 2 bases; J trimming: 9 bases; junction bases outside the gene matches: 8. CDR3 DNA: TGTGCCAGCAGCTTACGGCTAGCGGGAGCAAGTGAGCAGTTCTTC. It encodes CASSLRLAGASEQFF.

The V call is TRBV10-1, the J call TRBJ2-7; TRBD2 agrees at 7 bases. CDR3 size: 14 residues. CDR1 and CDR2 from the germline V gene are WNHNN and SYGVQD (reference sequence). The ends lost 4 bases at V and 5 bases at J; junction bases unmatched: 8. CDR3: CASSAGGGTDEQYF. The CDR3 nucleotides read TGCGCCAGCAGTGCTGGGGGGGGAACCGACGAGCAGTACTTC.

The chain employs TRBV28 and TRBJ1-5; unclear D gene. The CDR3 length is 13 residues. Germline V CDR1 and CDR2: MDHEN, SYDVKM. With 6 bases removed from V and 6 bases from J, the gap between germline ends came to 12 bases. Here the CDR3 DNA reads TGTGCCAGCAGGGGCGACCTGCGTCAGCCCCAGCATTTT. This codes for CASRGDLRQPQHF.

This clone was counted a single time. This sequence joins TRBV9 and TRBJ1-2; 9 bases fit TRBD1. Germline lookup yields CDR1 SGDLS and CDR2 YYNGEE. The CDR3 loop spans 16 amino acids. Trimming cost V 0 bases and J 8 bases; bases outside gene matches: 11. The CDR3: CASSVGGQGFDLGYTF. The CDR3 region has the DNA TGTGCCAGCAGCGTAGGGGGACAGGGTTTTGATTTAGGCTACACCTTC.

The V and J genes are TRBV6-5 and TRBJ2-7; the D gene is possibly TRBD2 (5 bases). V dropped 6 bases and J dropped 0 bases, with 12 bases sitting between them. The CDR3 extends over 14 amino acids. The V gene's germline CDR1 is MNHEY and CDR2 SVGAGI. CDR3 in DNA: TGTGCCAGCAGCCGGGGTTATAGCTCCTACGAGCAGTACTTC. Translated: CASSRGYSSYEQYF.

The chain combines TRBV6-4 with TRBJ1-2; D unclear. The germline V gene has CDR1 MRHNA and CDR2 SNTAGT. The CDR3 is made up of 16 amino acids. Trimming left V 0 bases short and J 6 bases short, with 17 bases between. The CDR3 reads CASSDSSSASSHGYTF. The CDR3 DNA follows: TGTGCCAGCAGTGACTCGAGCTCTGCCAGCTCCCATGGCTACACCTTC.